This is a list of T cell receptor beta chains from one sample in a study of cytotoxic CD8 clonotypes in ibrutinib-treated CLL. Using immunoSEQ multiplex PCR, the repertoire was profiled, and TCRdb retains in-frame clones only, with some absent. Among roughly 50,000 clones listed, around 60% were seen once. The sequencing here drew on PBMCs, taken after 24 months of ibrutinib treatment. The receptor source for this set is a human donor with chronic lymphocytic leukemia. CDR3s leave out the opening cysteine and the closing phenylalanine or tryptophan. The D gene is left open where the match is weak.

D | V | CDR3
TRBD1 | TRBV19 | ASSTPDRSYGYT
TRBD2 | TRBV19 | ASSIAPRASGAVGELF
NA | TRBV12-5 | ASGPKTPTAQETQY
NA | TRBV11-2 | ASSLDLGGETQY
NA | TRBV27 | ASSPQRGVNQPQH
TRBD1 | TRBV6-5 | ASIWDSYSNQPQH
TRBD1 | TRBV5-1 | ASSPGTDGYGYT
TRBD2 | TRBV5-1 | ASRSIPTGGTGELF
NA | TRBV6-5 | ASSYGQGANDEQF
NA | TRBV27 | ASSLSFQGTEAF
NA | TRBV6-4 | ALSGGESVSGEQY
TRBD2 | TRBV7-2 | ASSLTSGVDTQY
NA | TRBV7-8 | ASSYDSLNTEAF
TRBD2 | TRBV5-4 | ASSQEKGTSGEEQY